This T cell receptor beta chain stems from a study of T-cell reconstitution after alpha-beta-depleted transplantation in children. Preparation of the TCRbeta library involved a method that used unique molecular identifiers. TCRdb re-derived calls from the PCR reads in MiXCR, one entry per CDR3 protein. The repertoire holds some 500,000 distinct CDR3 sequences, with about 18% as singletons. Sequenced here: PBMCs from the stem cell graft donor, sampled from the stem cell graft. The TCR originated in a human donor who donated a stem cell graft to a child with acute lymphoblastic leukemia.

The CDR3 sequence is CASSFVRLSRNYGYTF. The CDR3 region has the DNA TGTGCCAGCAGCTTCGTCAGGCTTTCGCGTAACTATGGCTACACCTTC. The chain uses TRBV7-9 and TRBJ1-2, with D unclear. The CDR3 extends over 16 amino acids. The ends were cut back, 3 bases at V and 1 base at J, with 15 bases in the middle. The germline gives CDR1 SEHNR, CDR2 FQNEAQ (reference sequence).